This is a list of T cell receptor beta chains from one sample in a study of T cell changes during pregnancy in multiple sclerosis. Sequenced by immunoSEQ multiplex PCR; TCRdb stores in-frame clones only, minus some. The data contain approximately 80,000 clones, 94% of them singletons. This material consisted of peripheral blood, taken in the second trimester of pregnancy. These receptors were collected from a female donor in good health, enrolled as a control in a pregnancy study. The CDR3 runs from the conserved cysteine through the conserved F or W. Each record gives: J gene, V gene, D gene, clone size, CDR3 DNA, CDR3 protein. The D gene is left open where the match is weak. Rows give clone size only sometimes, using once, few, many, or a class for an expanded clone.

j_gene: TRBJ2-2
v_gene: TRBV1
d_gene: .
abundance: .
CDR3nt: TGCACCAGCAGCCAAGAAGGGCTCAGGGGCTTTAACACCGGGGAGCTGTTTTTT
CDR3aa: CTSSQEGLRGFNTGELFF

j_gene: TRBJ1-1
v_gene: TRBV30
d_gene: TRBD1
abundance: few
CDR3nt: TGTGCCTGGGGGGACAGGGGAACTGAAGCTTTCTTT
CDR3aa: CAWGDRGTEAFF

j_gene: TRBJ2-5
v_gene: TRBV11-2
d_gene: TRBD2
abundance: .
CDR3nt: TGTGCCAGCAGCTTAGGCGGGAGGTTAGAGACCCAGTACTTC
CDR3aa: CASSLGGRLETQYF

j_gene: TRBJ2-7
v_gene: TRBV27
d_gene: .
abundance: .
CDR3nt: TGTGCCAGCAGTTTGGCGGGGGCGGGTGAGCAGTACTTC
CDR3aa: CASSLAGAGEQYF

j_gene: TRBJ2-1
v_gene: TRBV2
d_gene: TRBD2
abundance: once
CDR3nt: TGTGCCAGAAGACTAGCGGGAGGCTCCTACAATGAGCAGTTCTTC
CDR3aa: CARRLAGGSYNEQFF

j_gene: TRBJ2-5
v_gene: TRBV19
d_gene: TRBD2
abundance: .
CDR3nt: TGTGCCAGTAGTACTAGCGGGAGAGGACTGCAGACCCAGTACTTC
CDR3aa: CASSTSGRGLQTQYF

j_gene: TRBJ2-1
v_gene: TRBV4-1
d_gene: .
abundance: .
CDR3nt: TGCGCCAGCAGGCAAAGCCCGGACACGTACAATGAGCAGTTCTTC
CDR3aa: CASRQSPDTYNEQFF

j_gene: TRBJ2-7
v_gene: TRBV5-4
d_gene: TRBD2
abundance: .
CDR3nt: TGTGCCAGCAGCTCGCCGGCGGGGGGCGACGCCTACGAGCAGTACTTC
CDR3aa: CASSSPAGGDAYEQYF

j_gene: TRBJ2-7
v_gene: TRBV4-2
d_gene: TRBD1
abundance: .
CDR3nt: TGTGCCAGCAGCCAAGATCAGGGGGCTGACTCCTACGAGCAGTACTTC
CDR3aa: CASSQDQGADSYEQYF

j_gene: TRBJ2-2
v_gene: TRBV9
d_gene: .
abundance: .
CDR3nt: TGTGCCAGCAGCGGAGGCGCCTTGTCTGGCGGGGAGCTGTTTTTT
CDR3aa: CASSGGALSGGELFF

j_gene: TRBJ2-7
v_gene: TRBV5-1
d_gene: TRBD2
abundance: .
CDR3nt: TGCGCCAGCAGCTCGGGACTAGCCTCCTACGAGCAGTACTTC
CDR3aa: CASSSGLASYEQYF

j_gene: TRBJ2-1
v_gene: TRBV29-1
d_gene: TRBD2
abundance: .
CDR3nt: TGCAGCGTTGACCCCGCGGGAGGAAGGCGGGAGCAGTTCTTC
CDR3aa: CSVDPAGGRREQFF

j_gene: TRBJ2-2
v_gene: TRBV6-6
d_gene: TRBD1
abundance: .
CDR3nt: TGTGCCAGCAGTTGGGACAGGCCAAACACCGGGGAGCTGTTTTTT
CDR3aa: CASSWDRPNTGELFF

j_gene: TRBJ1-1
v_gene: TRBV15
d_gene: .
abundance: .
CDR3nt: TGTGCCACCAGCAGCACTCGGGGGGTAAACACTGAAGCTTTCTTT
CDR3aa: CATSSTRGVNTEAFF

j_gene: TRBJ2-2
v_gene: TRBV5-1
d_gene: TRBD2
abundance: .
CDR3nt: TGCGCCAGCATCGACGGACTAGCGGACACCGGGGAGCTGTTTTTT
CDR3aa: CASIDGLADTGELFF

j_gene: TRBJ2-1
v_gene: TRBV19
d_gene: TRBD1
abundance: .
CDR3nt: TGTGCCAGTAGTTCCCCCAACAGGGGTTCCTACAATGAGCAGTTCTTC
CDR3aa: CASSSPNRGSYNEQFF

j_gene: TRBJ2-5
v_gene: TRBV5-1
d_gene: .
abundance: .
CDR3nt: TGCGCCAGCAGCTTGCTAGAGACCCAGTACTTC
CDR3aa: CASSLLETQYF

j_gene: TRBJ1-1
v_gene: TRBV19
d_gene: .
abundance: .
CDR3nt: TGTGCCAGTAGCCCCAGGGGTGGGGTCAACACTGAAGCTTTCTTT
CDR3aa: CASSPRGGVNTEAFF

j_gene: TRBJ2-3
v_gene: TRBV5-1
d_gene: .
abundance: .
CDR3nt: TGCGCCAGCAGCCCCGGGGTGGGCGCAGATACGCAGTATTTT
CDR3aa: CASSPGVGADTQYF

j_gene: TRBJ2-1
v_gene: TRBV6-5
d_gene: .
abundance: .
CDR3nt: TGTGCCAGCAGTTACCTGGGAGCCGCCTACAATGAGCAGTTCTTC
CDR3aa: CASSYLGAAYNEQFF

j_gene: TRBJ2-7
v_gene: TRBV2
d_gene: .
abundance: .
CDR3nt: TGTGCCAGCAGTGAAAGCGAACTTTACGAGCAGTACTTC
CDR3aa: CASSESELYEQYF

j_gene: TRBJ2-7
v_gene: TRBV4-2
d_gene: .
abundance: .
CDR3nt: TGTGCCAGCAGCCAAGGGACTGGGGACTACGAGCAGTACTTC
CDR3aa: CASSQGTGDYEQYF

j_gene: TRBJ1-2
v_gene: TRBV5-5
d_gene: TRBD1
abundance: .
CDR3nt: TGTGCCAGCAGCCCACAGGGGGCCATCTATGGCTACACCTTC
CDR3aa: CASSPQGAIYGYTF

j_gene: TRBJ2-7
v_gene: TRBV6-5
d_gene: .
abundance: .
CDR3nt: TGTGCCAGCAGTTCCCCTATAAAGCAGTACTTC
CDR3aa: CASSSPIKQYF

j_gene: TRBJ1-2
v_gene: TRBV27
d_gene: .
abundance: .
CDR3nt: TGTGCCAGCAGTTTAAGCGGGGACTATGGCTACACCTTC
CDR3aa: CASSLSGDYGYTF

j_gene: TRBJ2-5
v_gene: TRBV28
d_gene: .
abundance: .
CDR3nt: TGTGCCAGCAGTTTATATCTTGGACATGTGTTCCAAGAGACCCAGTACTTC
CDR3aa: CASSLYLGHVFQETQYF

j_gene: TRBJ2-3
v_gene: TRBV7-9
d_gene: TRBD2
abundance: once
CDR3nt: TGTGCCAGCAGCTTGCTCGGCGGGAGGCTTAACACAGATACGCAGTATTTT
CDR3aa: CASSLLGGRLNTDTQYF

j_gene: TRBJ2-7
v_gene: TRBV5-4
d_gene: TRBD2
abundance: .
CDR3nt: TGTGCCAGCAGCTTGGATGTGGGAGGGGCAGCCGAGCAGTACTTC
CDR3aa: CASSLDVGGAAEQYF

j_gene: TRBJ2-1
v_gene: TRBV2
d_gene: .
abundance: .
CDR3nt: TGTGCCAGCAGTGAGACAGGTTTCTACAATGAGCAGTTCTTC
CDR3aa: CASSETGFYNEQFF

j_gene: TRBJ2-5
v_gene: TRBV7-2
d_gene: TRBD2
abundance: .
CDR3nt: TGTGCCAGCAGCCCACCACTAGCGGGAGGCTCCTCCCACGGCGAGACCCAGTACTTC
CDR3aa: CASSPPLAGGSSHGETQYF

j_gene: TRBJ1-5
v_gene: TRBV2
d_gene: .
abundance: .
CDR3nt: TGTGCCAGCAGTGATTCGGGGGGACAGCCCCAGCATTTT
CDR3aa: CASSDSGGQPQHF